A selection of T cell receptor beta chains follows, all from one sample in a study of cytomegalovirus exposure and HLA in healthy donors. Assay: immunoSEQ multiplex PCR; the TCRdb copy retains only in-frame clones and omits some. The sample has about 120,000 clones, roughly 77% seen once. Sequencing was performed on PBMCs. These receptors were collected from a man aged 40-50 years in good health and CMV-seronegative. The CDR3 runs from the conserved cysteine through the conserved F or W. Each record gives: CDR3 DNA, CDR3 protein, clone size, J gene, D gene, V gene. The D gene is left open where the match is weak. Expanded clones get a size class; other rows say once, few or many, or leave the size out.

TGTGCCAGCAGTCCCTCGGGTAGCGGGAGGCCTTTCTACGAGCAGTACTTC,CASSPSGSGRPFYEQYF,NA,TRBJ2-7,TRBD2,TRBV27
TGTGCCAGCAGTTACCCCCTAGCGGGACGCTCCTACGAGCAGTACTTC,CASSYPLAGRSYEQYF,NA,TRBJ2-7,TRBD2,TRBV6-6
TGTGCCAGCAGCGAGACTAGAAGCACAGATACGCAGTATTTT,CASSETRSTDTQYF,NA,TRBJ2-3,NA,TRBV7-3
TGTGCCAGCAGTTTATCTTTGTGGGGGCGCGATTCACCCCTCCACTTT,CASSLSLWGRDSPLHF,NA,TRBJ1-6,NA,TRBV27
TGTGCCTACCGGGACAGGGTCATGAATGAGCAGTTCTTC,CAYRDRVMNEQFF,NA,TRBJ2-1,TRBD1,TRBV10-3
TGTGCCAGCAGCGCTACAGGGGCTGGAAACACCATATATTTT,CASSATGAGNTIYF,few,TRBJ1-3,TRBD1,TRBV5-8
TGTGCTAGTTCCCCGTGGGCTAGCGGAGAGACCCAGTACTTC,CASSPWASGETQYF,NA,TRBJ2-5,TRBD2,TRBV10-3
TGCGCCAGCAGCCCCGGGATAGAGACAGAAGCTTTCTTT,CASSPGIETEAFF,NA,TRBJ1-1,NA,TRBV5-1
TGTGCCAGCAACCCCGGCGGGGGGGGCGGAATGGAGACCCAGTACTTC,CASNPGGGGGMETQYF,once,TRBJ2-5,TRBD2,TRBV6-6
TGTGCCAGCAGAGAGAGGACAGATCTAGCCAAAAACATTCAGTACTTC,CASRERTDLAKNIQYF,NA,TRBJ2-4,NA,TRBV6-6
TGTGCCAGCAGCTATACTAGCGGGAGGTTCAATGAGCAGTTCTTC,CASSYTSGRFNEQFF,NA,TRBJ2-1,TRBD2,TRBV5-4
TGTGCCAGCAGCTTAAATGACGGGGAAGAGACCCAGTACTTC,CASSLNDGEETQYF,NA,TRBJ2-5,NA,TRBV7-8
TGTGCCAGCTCACAGGGCGGACAGGTGGACGAGCAGTACTTC,CASSQGGQVDEQYF,NA,TRBJ2-7,TRBD1,TRBV18
TGTGCCACGGGACTAGCGGGGGGGCCTAACGAGCAGTACTTC,CATGLAGGPNEQYF,NA,TRBJ2-7,TRBD2,TRBV6-5
TGTGCCAGCAGTGAAAGTGGGACAGTCCACTATGGCTACACCTTC,CASSESGTVHYGYTF,NA,TRBJ1-2,TRBD1,TRBV25-1
TGTGCCAGCCGGGACAGCTGGGCCCTGGGCGAGCAGTACTTC,CASRDSWALGEQYF,NA,TRBJ2-7,TRBD1,TRBV19
TGTGCCAGCAGCCCCCGCAGGGGGGACAGCAACTATGGCTACACCTTC,CASSPRRGDSNYGYTF,NA,TRBJ1-2,TRBD1,TRBV9
TGTGCCAGCAGTTTGGCAGGGGCCCTGATGAACACTGAAGCTTTCTTT,CASSLAGALMNTEAFF,NA,TRBJ1-1,NA,TRBV28
TGTGCCAGTAGTAGATCGGAGTACAATGAGCAGTTCTTC,CASSRSEYNEQFF,NA,TRBJ2-1,NA,TRBV19
TGTGCCAGCAGCAGGAGGTCCCTTAGTGAAAAACTGTTTTTT,CASSRRSLSEKLFF,few,TRBJ1-4,NA,TRBV27
TGTGCCATCCGCCAGGGGGCGAACTATGGCTACACCTTC,CAIRQGANYGYTF,NA,TRBJ1-2,TRBD1,TRBV10-3
TGTGCCAGCAGCCACAGGGGGGGCCGCTCCTACAATGAGCAGTTCTTC,CASSHRGGRSYNEQFF,NA,TRBJ2-1,NA,TRBV11-2
TGCAGCGTTGGGCGGGCCACTGAAGCTTTCTTT,CSVGRATEAFF,NA,TRBJ1-1,NA,TRBV29-1
TGTGCCAGCAGTTTTTTAGCGGGTTCCTCCTACGAGCAGTACTTC,CASSFLAGSSYEQYF,NA,TRBJ2-7,TRBD2,TRBV6-5
TGCGCCTCTGCAACAGGGTCGGGCACCGGGGAGCTGTTTTTT,CASATGSGTGELFF,NA,TRBJ2-2,NA,TRBV10-2
TGTGCCTGGAGTCCAACCCTAAAATACGAGCAGTACTTC,CAWSPTLKYEQYF,NA,TRBJ2-7,NA,TRBV30
TGCGCCAGCAGGCCGACAGTAGGGTTGGACACTGAAGCTTTCTTT,CASRPTVGLDTEAFF,NA,TRBJ1-1,NA,TRBV5-1
TGTGCCAGCAGCTTAGACCTTTTCGGGACAGGGGATCAGCCCCAGCATTTT,CASSLDLFGTGDQPQHF,NA,TRBJ1-5,TRBD1,TRBV7-9
TGTGCCAGCAGCCCCTCTGAAAAACTGTTTTTT,CASSPSEKLFF,NA,TRBJ1-4,NA,TRBV7-9
TGTGCCAGCAGCTCCCTAGACGCTGAAGCTTTCTTT,CASSSLDAEAFF,few,TRBJ1-1,NA,TRBV7-9
TGTGCCAGCAGTTACTCGACCCCAGGGGGCTATGGCTACACCTTC,CASSYSTPGGYGYTF,NA,TRBJ1-2,TRBD1,TRBV6-5
TGTGCCAGCAGGCCTAGCGGGGGGGCGTGGGAGCAGTACTTC,CASRPSGGAWEQYF,NA,TRBJ2-7,TRBD2,TRBV7-2
TGTGCCAGCTCACGGGCCGGGACAGGGTCGGGGGAGACCCAGTACTTC,CASSRAGTGSGETQYF,NA,TRBJ2-5,TRBD1,TRBV18
TGTGCCAGCAGCCTTCCCGGGACAGTTGATTCACCCCTCCACTTT,CASSLPGTVDSPLHF,NA,TRBJ1-6,TRBD1,TRBV5-4
TGTGCCAGCAGCTCAACAGTAGCTAACTATGGCTACACCTTC,CASSSTVANYGYTF,NA,TRBJ1-2,NA,TRBV7-2
TGTGCCAGCAGCGCTCGGGACTCAACCTACGAGCAGTACTTC,CASSARDSTYEQYF,NA,TRBJ2-7,NA,TRBV9
TGCGCCAGCAAACTAGGGGGCGCGGACGAGCAGTACTTC,CASKLGGADEQYF,few,TRBJ2-7,TRBD1,TRBV5-1
TGTGCCAGTAGTTTTTCCCGGACAGGCGGCTATGGCTACACCTTC,CASSFSRTGGYGYTF,few,TRBJ1-2,TRBD1,TRBV19
TGTGCCAGCAGTTTAGGTAGCGGAGGCTCCTACGAGCAGTACTTC,CASSLGSGGSYEQYF,NA,TRBJ2-7,NA,TRBV28